The T cell receptor (beta chain) under discussion was sequenced for a study of cytomegalovirus exposure and HLA in healthy donors. Donors were drawn from the approximately 120-subject validation cohort, separate from the roughly 700-subject first cohort. The assay was immunoSEQ multiplex PCR, and TCRdb's table has in-frame clones only and misses some. The table includes 150,000 or so clones, around nine tenths detected once. Concerning this clone itself: Its antigen is not known.

Study results and limitations: The classifier, whose performance was assessed in both the original and validation cohorts, reportedly diagnosed cytomegalovirus status with high specificity and sensitivity. The dataset shows that most TCR sequences were rare, while some public TCRs occurred in many donors.

Material for sequencing was PBMCs. The source of this sequence is a man younger than 35 in good health and CMV-seropositive.

This CDR3 reads CSGGDREAFF. The CDR3 DNA is TGCAGCGGGGGGGACAGGGAAGCTTTCTTT. The J gene is TRBJ1-1, the V gene TRBV29-1; 8 positions agree with TRBD1. The CDR3 is 10 amino acids. V was pared by 7 bases and J by 8 bases, with 3 bases of the junction left unmatched. From germline, CDR1 is SQVTM and CDR2 ANQGSEA.